These T cell receptor beta chains were read from a single sample in a study of blood T cell repertoires in COVID-19. The method was immunoSEQ multiplex PCR; TCRdb's version includes in-frame clones alone and lacks a portion of them. In the table there are approximately 460,000 clones, approximately 89% of which are singletons. The sample taken for sequencing was peripheral blood. The receptors were gathered from a man aged 18 to 29 with COVID-19, enrolled during active disease. Each CDR3 is given with its conserved first and last residue. A D gene is named only where the DNA matches it firmly. Part of the rows lack a size; the others show once, few, many or a class for expanded clones.

J gene	clone size	D gene	V gene	CDR3 protein	CDR3 DNA
TRBJ2-5	-	-	TRBV24-1	CATSPPGGETQYF	TGTGCCACCAGTCCCCCGGGTGGGGAGACCCAGTACTTC
TRBJ2-5	-	-	TRBV6-5	CASSDLNRVQETQYF	TGTGCCAGCAGCGATCTCAACAGGGTCCAAGAGACCCAGTACTTC
TRBJ2-1	-	TRBD1	TRBV30	CAWSVTGDEQFF	TGTGCCTGGAGTGTAACAGGGGATGAGCAGTTCTTC
TRBJ2-1	-	-	TRBV19	CATRGGYYNEQFF	TGTGCCACCCGGGGAGGCTACTACAATGAGCAGTTCTTC
TRBJ1-1	few	-	TRBV4-2	CASSHRLEGNTEAFF	TGTGCCAGCAGCCATCGGTTAGAGGGGAACACTGAAGCTTTCTTT
TRBJ2-2	-	-	TRBV7-8	CASSLDSAGEAGELFF	TGTGCCAGCAGCTTAGACTCGGCAGGGGAAGCCGGGGAGCTGTTTTTT
TRBJ2-3	-	TRBD1	TRBV7-9	CASSRGHTGDTQYF	TGTGCCAGCAGCAGGGGGCACACGGGAGATACGCAGTATTTT
TRBJ2-5	once	TRBD2	TRBV2	CASSTQRGETQYF	TGTGCCAGCAGTACACAGCGGGGGGAGACCCAGTACTTC
TRBJ2-2	-	TRBD1	TRBV4-1	CASSHGTGEGGELFF	TGCGCCAGCAGCCACGGGACAGGGGAGGGCGGGGAGCTGTTTTTT
TRBJ2-7	-	TRBD1	TRBV9	CASSVSGQGYEQYF	TGTGCCAGCAGCGTATCGGGACAGGGGTACGAGCAGTACTTC
TRBJ1-4	-	-	TRBV19	CASSQWQGIRATNEKLFF	TGTGCCAGTAGTCAGTGGCAGGGGATTAGGGCAACTAATGAAAAACTGTTTTTT
TRBJ1-5	-	TRBD1	TRBV28	CASRQGNSNQPQHF	TGTGCCAGCAGACAGGGGAATAGCAATCAGCCCCAGCATTTT
TRBJ1-5	-	-	TRBV6-5	CASRETDFLPQHF	TGTGCCAGCAGGGAGACAGACTTCTTGCCCCAGCATTTT
TRBJ1-6	-	-	TRBV14	CASSARGGVGGSPLHF	TGTGCCAGCAGCGCGAGAGGGGGGGTCGGAGGTTCACCCCTCCACTTT
TRBJ1-1	-	-	TRBV12-3/TRBV12-4	CASRGRVNTEAFF	TGTGCCAGCAGGGGCAGGGTGAACACTGAAGCTTTCTTT
TRBJ2-3	-	TRBD2	TRBV15	CATSRVAGGPDTQYF	TGTGCCACCAGCAGAGTAGCGGGAGGGCCAGATACGCAGTATTTT
TRBJ1-6	-	-	TRBV6-5	CASLREGYNSPLHF	TGTGCCAGCCTAAGGGAGGGGTATAATTCACCCCTCCACTTT
TRBJ2-5	-	-	TRBV2	CASRLQETQYF	TGTGCCAGCAGGTTACAAGAGACCCAGTACTTC